These 8 T cell receptor beta chains share one sample of origin, sequenced in a study of low-dose radiotherapy and immunotherapy resistance in tumors. TRAV and TRBV primers primed cDNA for both TCRalpha and TCRbeta. TCRs were put through approximately 20 PCR cycles of amplification with Phusion. A constant-region primer and the V-primer adapter served as the primer pair. TCRdb recomputed calls from the reads with MiXCR, one row per CDR3 protein. The repertoire holds 8,500 to 9,500 distinct CDR3 sequences, with around 63% as singletons. The receptors here all came from a human donor with advanced metastatic prostate, ovarian, gallbladder or colorectal cancer (not recorded which). This table probably holds off-target reads from a library built for another chain.

This clonotype showed up just a few times. The J gene is TRBJ2-2, the V gene TRBV5-1, with D hard to call. Looked up from germline, CDR1 is SGHRS and CDR2 is YFSETQ. The CDR3 contains 14 residues. The germline V and J ends were trimmed by 4 bases and 2 bases, with 9 bases remaining between them. The CDR3 nucleotides read TGCGCCAGCAGCCGTCAGGATAACACCGGGGAGCTGTTTTTT. Amino acid sequence: CASSRQDNTGELFF.

This clonotype turned up a few times. The rearrangement links TRBV5-1 to TRBJ1-5; D is perhaps TRBD1 (5 bases). V was pared by 5 bases and J by 7 bases, with 10 bases between. CDR3 size: 12 residues. The germline gives CDR1 SGHRS, CDR2 YFSETQ. The CDR3 nucleotides read TGCGCCAGCAGTGATCCAGGGCAGCCCCAGCATTTT. It translates to CASSDPGQPQHF.

The CDR3 sequence: CASSLAHLGGNEQFF. CDR3 DNA sequence: TGTGCCAGCAGCTTGGCCCATCTAGGGGGCAATGAGCAGTTCTTC. This chain connects TRBV5-6 to TRBJ2-1; D is perhaps TRBD1 (6 bases). Germline CDR1 reads SGHDT; CDR2 reads YYEEEE. V dropped 0 bases and J dropped 6 bases, with 13 bases sitting between them. The CDR3 has 15 amino acids.

The CDR3 spells CASSLGPNKETQYF. The DNA of the CDR3 is TGTGCCAGCAGCTTGGGGCCCAATAAGGAGACCCAGTACTTC. V and J are TRBV5-4 and TRBJ2-5; D unclear. The V gene's germline CDR1 is SGHNT and CDR2 YYREEE (reference sequence). Trimming left V 0 bases short and J 5 bases short, with 11 bases between. This CDR3 spans 14 amino acids.

This clonotype was detected a few times. V gene TRBV19 combines with J gene TRBJ2-7, with 8 bases lining up with TRBD1. In germline, CDR1 is LNHDA, CDR2 SQIVND (reference sequence). Trimming removed 5 bases from V and 6 bases from J; junction bases left unmatched: 12. The CDR3 has 15 residues. Here the CDR3 DNA reads TGTGCCAGTAGTCCGAGGACAGGGATCAGTCCCGAGCAGTACTTC. Amino acids: CASSPRTGISPEQYF.

This clonotype was seen a single time. The chain uses TRBV14 and TRBJ2-2; D gene unclear. CDR3 length equals 13 residues. CDR1 SGHDN and CDR2 FVKESK come from the germline V gene. V gave up 4 bases and J gave up 9 bases, with 12 bases separating them. The CDR3 region is CASSPRSDRELFF. The CDR3 coding sequence is TGTGCCAGCAGCCCACGGTCCGATAGGGAGCTGTTTTTT.

V and J are TRBV10-3 and TRBJ2-3, with D uncertain. CDR1 is ENHRY and CDR2 is SYGVKD in the germline V gene. V was pared by 2 bases and J by 0 bases, with 3 bases between. The CDR3 loop spans 13 amino acids. The CDR3 spells CAISEVSTDTQYF. For the CDR3, the DNA is TGTGCCATCAGTGAGGTTAGCACAGATACGCAGTATTTT.

This sequence joins TRBV12-5 and TRBJ2-7; possibly TRBD1 for D (7 bases). Germline V gene sequence: CDR1 LGHNT, CDR2 FRNRAP. The CDR3 consists of 16 residues. Trimming took off 5 bases at V and 0 bases at J, with 17 bases between the two ends. The CDR3 region has the DNA TGTGCTAGTGGTAATCCGGCAGGGGGGAGCTCCTACGAGCAGTACTTC. This sequence encodes CASGNPAGGSSYEQYF.